The 20 T cell receptor beta chains below come from one sample, sequenced in a study of blood T cell repertoires in COVID-19. This table comes from immunoSEQ multiplex PCR, and its TCRdb copy is limited to in-frame clones, with some not included. Of about 480,000 clones in the sample, around nine tenths were seen once. The sequencing input was peripheral blood. The receptors shown here come from a woman aged 25 to 39 with acute or convalescent COVID-19.

The rearrangement uses TRBV28 and TRBJ2-7, with D possibly TRBD2 on 6 matching bases. Trimming shortened V by 6 bases and J by 1 base, and 25 bases separated the two germline ends. Germline V CDR1 and CDR2: MDHEN, SYDVKM. The length of the CDR3 is 18 residues. CDR3 sequence reads: CASRTGTERRDISYEQYF. DNA of the CDR3: TGTGCCAGCAGAACCGGTACAGAGAGGAGGGATATTTCCTACGAGCAGTACTTC.

The chain recombines TRBV7-8 with TRBJ2-7, with D perhaps matching TRBD1 (5 bases). The CDR3 has 13 amino acids. Trimming left V 1 base short and J 5 bases short, with 9 bases between. Germline loops: CDR1 SGHVS, CDR2 FQNEAQ. The CDR3 region is CASSLVQADEQYF. CDR3 DNA: TGTGCCAGCAGCTTAGTACAGGCCGACGAGCAGTACTTC.

This clone was recorded only once. The chain recombines TRBV5-1 with TRBJ2-7; TRBD1 is a possible D gene (6 bases). CDR1 and CDR2 from the germline V gene are SGHRS and YFSETQ. The V and J ends lost 4 bases and 5 bases respectively, with 16 bases between them. The CDR3 extends over 14 amino acids. CDR3 sequence (DNA): TGCGCCAGCAGCGACACCAGGGGCGTCGACGAGCAGTACTTC. Protein: CASSDTRGVDEQYF.

CDR3 coding DNA: TGTGCCAGTAGTATTACTAGCGGGGGTTTTCGGGATACGCAGTATTTT. Translating gives CASSITSGGFRDTQYF. V usage is TRBV19 and J usage is TRBJ2-3; 11 nucleotides agree with TRBD2. The CDR3 is 16 residues long. V shed 3 bases and J 6 bases; nucleotides not matched to a gene: 8. CDR1 and CDR2 from the germline V gene are LNHDA and SQIVND (reference sequence).

The rearrangement links TRBV28 to TRBJ1-1; 8 nucleotides line up with TRBD1. CDR1 and CDR2 (germline): MDHEN, SYDVKM. Trimming took 11 bases from V and 1 from J; bases not matched to a gene: 6. The CDR3 is 13 residues long. CDR3 DNA sequence: TGTGCCTACAGGGGGGCCTGGAACACTGAAGCTTTCTTT. Translation gives CAYRGAWNTEAFF.

The chain recombines TRBV19 with TRBJ1-5; a weak D match, TRBD1 (6 bases). Trimming removed 7 bases at V and 0 bases at J, with 13 bases between. Germline V gene data show CDR1 as LNHDA and CDR2 as SQIVND (reference sequence). The CDR3 is 15 residues long. The CDR3 region is CASKNRDYSNQPQHF. The CDR3 nucleotides are TGTGCCAGTAAAAACAGGGATTATAGCAATCAGCCCCAGCATTTT.

The gene calls are TRBV25-1 and TRBJ2-2; weak D call: TRBD1 (5 bases). Trimming left V 5 bases short and J 3 bases short, with 10 bases between. This CDR3 contains 14 residues. Germline assignment: CDR1 MGHDK and CDR2 SYGVNS. CDR3 loop: CASSPTGYTGELFF. CDR3 nucleotide sequence: TGTGCCAGCAGTCCCACAGGATACACCGGGGAGCTGTTTTTT.

This clone was counted a single time. The V call is TRBV6-5, the J call TRBJ2-7; tentatively, D is TRBD2 (6 bases). Germline V gene data show CDR1 as MNHEY and CDR2 as SVGAGI. The ends were cut back, 6 bases at V and 3 bases at J, with 12 bases in the middle. CDR3 size: 13 residues. This chain's CDR3 is CASSAGPYYEQYF. CDR3 DNA sequence: TGTGCCAGCAGCGCGGGACCTTACTACGAGCAGTACTTC.

DNA of the CDR3: TGTGCCAGCAGCTTGGGGGGACAGTCAGAGACCCAGTACTTC. This gives the protein CASSLGGQSETQYF. V usage is TRBV5-5 and J usage is TRBJ2-5, with 7 nucleotides matching TRBD1. Per the germline V gene, CDR1 is SGHKS and CDR2 is YYEKEE (reference sequence). J lost 4 bases, V lost 0 bases, and 3 bases had no gene match. The length of the CDR3 is 14 residues.

This clone appeared a few times. The genes are TRBV25-1 and TRBJ2-1; D not resolved. From germline, CDR1 is MGHDK and CDR2 SYGVNS. With 6 bases removed from V and 1 base from J, the gap between germline ends came to 13 bases. The CDR3 consists of 15 residues. The CDR3 is CASRSVGFSYNEQFF. The DNA of the CDR3 is TGTGCCAGCAGGTCCGTCGGGTTTTCCTACAATGAGCAGTTCTTC.

The chain has TRBV18 and TRBJ2-7; 8 positions agree with TRBD1. This CDR3 is 15 amino acids long. The ends lost 4 bases at V and 1 base at J; junction bases unmatched: 6. Germline V gives CDR1 KGHSH, CDR2 LQKENI. CDR3 protein: CASSQGQGQSYEQYF. CDR3 in DNA: TGTGCCAGCTCACAAGGACAGGGACAGTCCTACGAGCAGTACTTC.

This chain connects TRBV10-2 to TRBJ2-1; no clear D gene. Germline V CDR1 and CDR2: WSHSY, SAAADI. Trimming cost V 3 bases and J 0 bases, with 6 bases left between them. The CDR3 extends over 14 amino acids. In nucleotides, the CDR3 is TGCGCCAGCAGTGACGCGAACTCCTACAATGAGCAGTTCTTC. Residues: CASSDANSYNEQFF.

This clone was counted once. The chain has TRBV28 and TRBJ2-7, with D maybe TRBD2 (6 bases). V gave up 6 bases and J gave up 3 bases, with 18 bases separating them. Germline CDR1 and CDR2: MDHEN and SYDVKM. The CDR3 runs 15 residues. In DNA form, the CDR3 reads TGTGCCAGCAGCGGCAGCGGTGCGGGGATCTACGAGCAGTACTTC. It yields the protein CASSGSGAGIYEQYF.

This rearrangement joins TRBV20-1 to TRBJ2-5, with 9 bases aligning to TRBD1. CDR1 and CDR2 from the germline V gene are DFQATT and SNEGSKA (reference sequence). V shed 3 bases and J 0 bases; nucleotides not matched to a gene: 8. The CDR3 sequence is 16 residues long. DNA for the CDR3: TGCAGTGCTAGTGTTTTAAGGACAGGGGACCAAGAGACCCAGTACTTC. It is translated as CSASVLRTGDQETQYF.

The chain employs TRBV30 and TRBJ1-3; the D gene is possibly TRBD1 (5 bases). The CDR3 runs to 16 residues. Germline CDR1 GTSNPN, CDR2 SVGIG (reference sequence). V lost 0 bases, J lost 0 bases, and 12 bases lay in between. CDR3 bases: TGTGCCTGGAGTGTAAGGGGTATTGACTCTGGAAACACCATATATTTT. Amino acids: CAWSVRGIDSGNTIYF.

This rearrangement joins TRBV5-4 to TRBJ2-1; 12 nucleotides agree with TRBD1. The CDR3 totals 16 residues. Trimming removed 5 bases from V and 8 bases from J; junction bases left unmatched: 11. Germline lookup yields CDR1 SGHNT and CDR2 YYREEE (reference sequence). CDR3: CASRLGGTGGNDEQFF. In DNA form, the CDR3 reads TGTGCCAGCAGACTGGGGGGGACAGGGGGCAACGATGAGCAGTTCTTC.

The chain recombines TRBV28 with TRBJ1-1, with D unclear. V was clipped by 1 base and J by 6 bases, with 6 bases between them. The CDR3 totals 12 residues. Per germline, CDR1 MDHEN and CDR2 SYDVKM. In DNA form, the CDR3 reads TGTGCCAGCAGTTTATCGGGGTCTGAAGCTTTCTTT. It encodes CASSLSGSEAFF.

The chain has TRBV6-5 and TRBJ2-5, with TRBD1 as a possible D gene (5 bases). Per the germline V gene, CDR1 is MNHEY and CDR2 is SVGAGI. Trimming cost V 6 bases and J 4 bases, with 15 bases left between them. The CDR3 spans 14 residues. The CDR3, as DNA: TGTGCCAGCAGCCCCAGGGCCACCCGAGAGACCCAGTACTTC. Residues: CASSPRATRETQYF.

The chain joins TRBV19 to TRBJ2-5, with 9 bases identical to TRBD2. Trimming removed 6 bases from V and 5 bases from J; junction bases left unmatched: 4. The CDR3 is 13 residues long. Germline V gives CDR1 LNHDA, CDR2 SQIVND (reference sequence). The CDR3 coding sequence is TGTGCCAGTAGAGACCTAGCGGGGGAGACCCAGTACTTC. It yields the protein CASRDLAGETQYF.

The rearrangement links TRBV7-9 to TRBJ1-2; D not resolved. The CDR3 contains 14 residues. V lost 1 base, J lost 0 bases, and 6 bases lay in between. CDR1 SEHNR and CDR2 FQNEAQ come from the germline V gene (reference sequence). The CDR3 spells CASSLDGANYGYTF. As DNA, the CDR3 is TGTGCCAGCAGCTTAGACGGAGCTAACTATGGCTACACCTTC. Based on the CDR3 plus reference TRBV7-9 and TRBJ1-2, the full variable domain is DTGVSQNPRHKITKRGQNVTFRCDPISEHNRLYWYRQTLGQGPEFLTYFQNEAQLEKSRLLSDRFSAERPKGSFSTLEIQRTEQGDSAMYLCASSLDGANYGYTFGSGTRLTVV.